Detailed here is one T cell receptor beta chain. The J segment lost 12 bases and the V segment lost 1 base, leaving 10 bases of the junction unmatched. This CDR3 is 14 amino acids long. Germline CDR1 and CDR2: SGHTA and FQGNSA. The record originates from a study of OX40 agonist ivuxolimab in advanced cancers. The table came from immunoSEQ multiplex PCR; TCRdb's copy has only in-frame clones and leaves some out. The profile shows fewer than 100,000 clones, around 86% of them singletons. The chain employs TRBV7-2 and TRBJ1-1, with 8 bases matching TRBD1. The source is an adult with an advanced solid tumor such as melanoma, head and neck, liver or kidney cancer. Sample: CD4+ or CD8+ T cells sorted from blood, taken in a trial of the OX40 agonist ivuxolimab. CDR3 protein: CASSLEEAGGDTFF. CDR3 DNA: TGTGCCAGCAGCTTAGAGGAGGCAGGGGGCGATACTTTCTTT.